This T cell receptor (beta chain) was sequenced for a study of cytomegalovirus exposure and HLA in healthy donors. About the research overall: Both the roughly 120 validation repertoires and the 550 to 750 first-cohort repertoires used the same platform, as reported by a later analysis.

The CDR3 has 19 amino acids. V was clipped by 3 bases and J by 2 bases, with 23 bases between them. Germline assignment: CDR1 MGHRA and CDR2 YSYEKL. Of note for this clone: Its antigen is currently unknown.

Assay: immunoSEQ multiplex PCR; the TCRdb copy retains only in-frame clones and omits some. This table holds 68,000 or so clones, roughly nine tenths found once. Findings and limits, study-wide: Cytomegalovirus status was reportedly diagnosed by the classifier with high sensitivity and specificity. A later analysis found first-cohort TCR clusters tended to co-occur in the 95 to 150 validation repertoires. The study listed roughly 160 cytomegalovirus-associated TCR beta chains.

The rearrangement uses TRBV4-1 and TRBJ1-5; a possible D gene is TRBD1 (6 bases). Sequencing was carried out using PBMCs. This clonotype was sampled from a woman aged 18 to 35 in good health and CMV-seronegative. CDR3 amino acids: CASSHQGIPSLQGNQPQHF. The DNA for the CDR3 is TGCGCCAGCAGCCACCAGGGGATACCCTCTCTACAGGGCAATCAGCCCCAGCATTTT.